This T cell receptor (beta chain) came from a study of blood T cell repertoires in COVID-19. Study at large: T cells, B-cell-depleted T cells, or PBMCs provided the cDNA or gDNA that served as material.

Sequencing used immunoSEQ multiplex PCR; TCRdb keeps in-frame clones, though not all of them. The table lists about 140,000 clones, 84% of them singletons, with under 5.5% in the top ten. The participants were between about 18 and 90 years old and came from 20 to 30 US areas. Sequences were obtained from PBMCs or T cells enriched from blood (not recorded which). The source of this sequence is a man aged 35 to 55 with acute COVID-19.

CDR3 in amino acids: CASSYGTGLGYTF. For the CDR3, the DNA is TGTGCCAGCAGTTACGGGACAGGGTTGGGCTACACCTTC. The rearrangement links TRBV27 to TRBJ1-2, with TRBD1 matching 9 bases. The germline V gene encodes CDR1 MNHEY and CDR2 SMNVEV (reference sequence). V shed 4 bases and J 8 bases; nucleotides not matched to a gene: 5. The CDR3 spans 13 residues.